A selection of T cell receptor beta chains follows, all from one sample in a study of blood T cell repertoires in COVID-19. Profiling relied on immunoSEQ multiplex PCR, and the TCRdb table lists in-frame clones only, not all of them. The data contain over 120,000 clones, 87% of them singletons. Sequencing input: peripheral blood. These receptors were obtained from a woman aged 45-65 years with acute or convalescent COVID-19. The CDR3 runs from the conserved cysteine through the conserved F or W. Each record gives: D gene, V gene, clone size, J gene, CDR3 length, CDR3 DNA, CDR3 protein. A D gene is named only where the DNA matches it firmly. Size is stated for part of the rows, as once, few or many counts, or as a class when the clone is expanded.

TRBD1	TRBV5-6	-	TRBJ1-2	15	TGTGCCAGCAGCTTCTCCGGGACAGGCCCCTATGGCTACACCTTC	CASSFSGTGPYGYTF
-	TRBV28	-	TRBJ1-1	14	TGTGCCAGCTCCCGGGCAGGGTCGAACACTGAAGCTTTCTTT	CASSRAGSNTEAFF
-	TRBV9	-	TRBJ1-2	14	TGTGCCAGCAGCGTAGTTCCAGGGGACTATGGCTACACCTTC	CASSVVPGDYGYTF
-	TRBV12-3/TRBV12-4	-	TRBJ1-2	13	TGTGCCAGCACCTTCCCGGGGGGAGACGGCTACACCTTC	CASTFPGGDGYTF
-	TRBV7-8	-	TRBJ1-2	14	TGTGCCAGCAGGGACCCGGGGGGGTACTATGGCTACACCTTC	CASRDPGGYYGYTF
-	TRBV10-1	-	TRBJ2-1	17	TGCGCCAGCAGTGAACCTAGAGGGCCTGGCTCCTACAATGAGCAGTTCTTC	CASSEPRGPGSYNEQFF
TRBD1	TRBV27	-	TRBJ2-1	15	TGTGCCAGCACCGACAGGGGGCTCTCCTACAATGAGCAGTTCTTC	CASTDRGLSYNEQFF
-	TRBV18	-	TRBJ1-2	15	TGTGCCAGCTCACCATCACAGGTGGGGAACTATGGCTACACCTTC	CASSPSQVGNYGYTF
-	TRBV20-1	-	TRBJ1-2	10	TGCAGTGCTAGGGGAGGTGGCTACACCTTC	CSARGGGYTF
-	TRBV27	-	TRBJ2-1	17	TGTGCCAGCAGTTTATACCCAGGGGCGCCAGCTTACAATGAGCAGTTCTTC	CASSLYPGAPAYNEQFF
-	TRBV30	-	TRBJ2-2	13	TGTGCCTGGAGTAAAGGGGGCACCGGGGAGCTGTTTTTT	CAWSKGGTGELFF
TRBD2	TRBV6-5	-	TRBJ2-7	15	TGTGCCAGCAGCGGCGGGAGGCAGGGGATTTACGAGCAGTACTTC	CASSGGRQGIYEQYF
-	TRBV7-2	-	TRBJ1-5	13	TGTGCCAGCAGCTTAGAGGGGCCTCAGCCCCAGCATTTT	CASSLEGPQPQHF
-	TRBV3-1/TRBV3-2	-	TRBJ1-1	19	TGTGCCAGCAGCCGACCGTCCGGGACAACCCGCTTGACGGACACTGAAGCTTTCTTT	CASSRPSGTTRLTDTEAFF
TRBD2	TRBV9	-	TRBJ2-7	15	TGTGCCAGCAGCGCCCGGACTAGCGGACCCTACGAGCAGTACTTC	CASSARTSGPYEQYF
-	TRBV21-1	-	TRBJ1-4	17	TGTGCCAGCAGCAAAGGTCCGGGGAGGAGGGCTAATGAAAAACTGTTTTTT	CASSKGPGRRANEKLFF
TRBD1	TRBV6-6	-	TRBJ1-1	15	TGTGCCAGCAGTTACCGGACAGGGGGCGTGGCTGAAGCTTTCTTT	CASSYRTGGVAEAFF
-	TRBV9	-	TRBJ2-7	14	TGTGCCAGCAGCGTAGACCACAGAGCCTACGAGCAGTACTTC	CASSVDHRAYEQYF
-	TRBV28	-	TRBJ2-2	17	TGTGCCAGCACTTCACCGAAGGGGCAGGTGAACACCGGGGAGCTGTTTTTT	CASTSPKGQVNTGELFF
-	TRBV4-2	-	TRBJ2-1	15	TGTGCCAGCAGCCAAGATAGCCATGGGGGAGGTGAGCAGTTCTTC	CASSQDSHGGGEQFF
TRBD1	TRBV9	-	TRBJ2-1	14	TGTGCCAGCACCCACTCCACAGGGGAGAATGAGCAGTTCTTC	CASTHSTGENEQFF
-	TRBV7-3	-	TRBJ1-1	14	TGTGCCAGCAGCTTAATGGGGCAGGGTACTGAAGCTTTCTTT	CASSLMGQGTEAFF
TRBD1	TRBV11-3	-	TRBJ2-1	15	TGTGCCAGCAGCCCAGGGACAGTCTCCTACAATGAGCAGTTCTTC	CASSPGTVSYNEQFF
-	TRBV19	few	TRBJ1-2	14	TGTGCCAGTAGTATATCAGGGGAGGGTTATGGCTACACCTTC	CASSISGEGYGYTF
TRBD1	TRBV12-3/TRBV12-4	-	TRBJ2-7	13	TGTGCCAGCACTAGACAGGGTAACTACGAGCAGTACTTC	CASTRQGNYEQYF
TRBD1	TRBV4-1	-	TRBJ2-7	14	TGCGCCAGCAGCCACGGGACAGGTCCCTACGAGCAGTACTTC	CASSHGTGPYEQYF
TRBD1	TRBV9	-	TRBJ2-5	15	TGTGCCAGCAGCGCAACAGGGGAAGTAGGGGAGACCCAGTACTTC	CASSATGEVGETQYF
-	TRBV7-3	-	TRBJ2-1	12	TGTGCCAGCAGCTCCCGTGACAATGAGCAGTTCTTC	CASSSRDNEQFF
-	TRBV3-1/TRBV3-2	once	TRBJ1-1	15	TGTGCCAGCAGCCCCCCAGGGGCGCGGGACACTGAAGCTTTCTTT	CASSPPGARDTEAFF
TRBD2	TRBV6-5	-	TRBJ2-3	14	TGTGCCAGCAGTTCGGGACTAGTGGCAGATACGCAGTATTTT	CASSSGLVADTQYF
TRBD2	TRBV10-1	-	TRBJ2-7	16	TGCGCCAGCAGTGAATTCTTCACTAGCGGGGGTTACGAGCAGTACTTC	CASSEFFTSGGYEQYF
TRBD1	TRBV7-8	once	TRBJ2-2	15	TGTGCCAGCAGGGACAGGGGGCTTAACACCGGGGAGCTGTTTTTT	CASRDRGLNTGELFF
-	TRBV14	-	TRBJ1-2	13	TGTGCCAGCAGCCAAGTACGAGGGAGCGGCTACACCTTC	CASSQVRGSGYTF
TRBD1	TRBV7-9	-	TRBJ2-7	14	TGTGCCAGCAGCCTAGGGGACAGGGGCTACGAGCAGTACTTC	CASSLGDRGYEQYF
TRBD1	TRBV14	-	TRBJ1-1	15	TGTGCCAGCAGCCGGGGACAGGGAAGGTGGACTGAAGCTTTCTTT	CASSRGQGRWTEAFF
TRBD1	TRBV4-1	-	TRBJ2-7	16	TGCGCCAGCAGCCAGGTGGCCGGGACAGAAGCCTACGAGCAGTACTTC	CASSQVAGTEAYEQYF